What follows is one TCR beta chain and its context. The CDR3 has 14 residues. V lost 5 bases to trimming and J lost 8 bases; unmatched junction nucleotides: 4. Germline-derived CDR1 and CDR2 are MDHEN and SYDVKM. The data were taken from a study of blood T cell repertoires in COVID-19. The overall study: Samples taken during acute and convalescent COVID-19 were collected in the United States, Italy and Spain. T cells, B-cell-depleted T cells, or PBMCs supplied cDNA or gDNA.

Using immunoSEQ multiplex PCR, the repertoire was profiled, and TCRdb retains in-frame clones only, with some absent. Here the sample spans roughly 34,000 clones, nearly 80% being singletons. The J gene is TRBJ1-4, the V gene TRBV28; 11 bases align to TRBD1. The sequence came from a man older than 75 with acute or convalescent COVID-19. The sequencing sample was made of peripheral blood. The chain's CDR3 is CASSGQGAWEKLFF. CDR3 nucleotide sequence: TGTGCCAGCAGTGGACAGGGGGCGTGGGAAAAACTGTTTTTT.